A selection of T cell receptor beta chains follows, all from one sample in a study of blood T cells in healthy people across ages. TCRdb recomputed calls from the 5' RACE reads with MiXCR, one row per CDR3 protein. Of 790,000 or so distinct CDR3 sequences in the sample, 56% were seen once. Sequenced sample: blood. These receptors all come from a man in his forties in good health. CDR3s include the opening cysteine and the closing phenylalanine or tryptophan. The order of the fields is J gene, V gene, clone size, D gene, CDR3 protein, CDR3 DNA. The D gene is left open where the match is weak. Clone sizes are given selectively: once, few, many, or a class where the clone is expanded.

j_gene: TRBJ2-7
v_gene: TRBV18
abundance: few
d_gene: TRBD1
CDR3aa: CASSNTGGPYEQYF
CDR3nt: TGTGCCAGCTCTAATACAGGGGGCCCCTACGAGCAGTACTTC

j_gene: TRBJ2-5
v_gene: TRBV4-1
abundance: -
d_gene: TRBD1
CDR3aa: CASSKDRNPSFEQYF
CDR3nt: TGCGCCAGCAGCAAGGACAGGAATCCCTCGTTTGAGCAGTACTTC

j_gene: TRBJ1-4
v_gene: TRBV20-1
abundance: -
d_gene: TRBD1
CDR3aa: CSAIPGGTANEKLFF
CDR3nt: TGCAGTGCTATTCCAGGGGGAACAGCTAATGAAAAACTGTTTTTT

j_gene: TRBJ2-4
v_gene: TRBV7-9
abundance: -
d_gene: TRBD1
CDR3aa: CASSWAGTAINIQYF
CDR3nt: TGTGCCAGCAGCTGGGCCGGGACAGCAATAAACATTCAGTACTTC

j_gene: TRBJ1-6
v_gene: TRBV27
abundance: few
d_gene: -
CDR3aa: CASSPYNSPLHF
CDR3nt: TGTGCCAGCAGTCCCTATAATTCACCCCTCCACTTT

j_gene: TRBJ2-5
v_gene: TRBV29-1
abundance: -
d_gene: -
CDR3aa: CSVIPEDGTQYF
CDR3nt: TGCAGCGTCATCCCCGAGGACGGGACCCAGTACTTC

j_gene: TRBJ2-4
v_gene: TRBV6-2/TRBV6-3
abundance: -
d_gene: TRBD2
CDR3aa: CASSARLAGRGIQYF
CDR3nt: TGTGCCAGCAGTGCCAGACTAGCGGGGCGCGGCATTCAGTACTTC

j_gene: TRBJ1-1
v_gene: TRBV4-1
abundance: -
d_gene: -
CDR3aa: CASSRGDREAFF
CDR3nt: TGCGCCAGCAGCCGGGGAGACAGAGAAGCTTTCTTT

j_gene: TRBJ1-1
v_gene: TRBV7-3
abundance: -
d_gene: TRBD1
CDR3aa: CASSSDRGSKAFF
CDR3nt: TGTGCCAGCAGCAGCGACAGGGGGAGTAAAGCTTTCTTT

j_gene: TRBJ2-3
v_gene: TRBV5-1
abundance: -
d_gene: TRBD2
CDR3aa: CASSLVVAGGSDTQYF
CDR3nt: TGCGCCAGCAGCTTGGTAGTAGCGGGAGGTTCAGATACGCAGTATTTT

j_gene: TRBJ1-1
v_gene: TRBV10-2
abundance: few
d_gene: TRBD1
CDR3aa: CASSATGEAFF
CDR3nt: TGCGCCAGCAGCGCGACAGGGGAAGCTTTCTTT

j_gene: TRBJ1-5
v_gene: TRBV28
abundance: -
d_gene: -
CDR3aa: CASSDVDLKPQHF
CDR3nt: TGTGCCAGCAGTGATGTAGACCTTAAGCCCCAGCATTTT

j_gene: TRBJ2-3
v_gene: TRBV29-1
abundance: many
d_gene: -
CDR3aa: CSVVGSASDTQYF
CDR3nt: TGCAGCGTTGTTGGGTCGGCGTCAGATACGCAGTATTTT

j_gene: TRBJ1-6
v_gene: TRBV6-1
abundance: -
d_gene: TRBD1
CDR3aa: CASSGDFTGVSPLHF
CDR3nt: TGTGCCAGCAGTGGAGACTTTACAGGGGTATCACCCCTCCACTTT

j_gene: TRBJ2-1
v_gene: TRBV11-2
abundance: many
d_gene: -
CDR3aa: CASSVHSTRLYNEQFF
CDR3nt: TGTGCCAGCAGCGTTCACTCCACCAGATTATACAATGAGCAGTTCTTC

j_gene: TRBJ2-1
v_gene: TRBV4-3
abundance: -
d_gene: -
CDR3aa: CASSQGNREDSYNEQFF
CDR3nt: TGCGCCAGCAGCCAAGGGAACAGGGAGGACTCCTACAATGAGCAGTTCTTC

j_gene: TRBJ1-2
v_gene: TRBV4-2
abundance: few
d_gene: TRBD1
CDR3aa: CASSHEDREGYTF
CDR3nt: TGTGCCAGCAGCCATGAGGACAGGGAAGGCTACACCTTC

j_gene: TRBJ2-3
v_gene: TRBV6-2/TRBV6-3
abundance: few
d_gene: -
CDR3aa: CASSYIQRVTDTQYF
CDR3nt: TGTGCCAGCAGTTACATTCAAAGGGTTACAGATACGCAGTATTTT

j_gene: TRBJ2-4
v_gene: TRBV12-3/TRBV12-4
abundance: -
d_gene: TRBD1
CDR3aa: CASSSADRVKNIQYF
CDR3nt: TGTGCCAGCAGTTCCGCCGACAGGGTGAAAAACATTCAGTACTTC

j_gene: TRBJ2-3
v_gene: TRBV10-3
abundance: -
d_gene: -
CDR3aa: CAISDGDFKDTQNF
CDR3nt: TGTGCCATCAGTGACGGGGACTTCAAAGATACGCAGAATTTT

j_gene: TRBJ2-7
v_gene: TRBV12-3/TRBV12-4
abundance: -
d_gene: TRBD1
CDR3aa: CASRGQGEGYEQYF
CDR3nt: TGTGCCAGCAGAGGACAGGGAGAAGGATACGAGCAGTACTTC

j_gene: TRBJ2-5
v_gene: TRBV6-6
abundance: few
d_gene: -
CDR3aa: CASSNSPQETQYF
CDR3nt: TGTGCCAGCAGCAACAGTCCTCAAGAGACCCAGTACTTC

j_gene: TRBJ1-1
v_gene: TRBV5-5
abundance: few
d_gene: -
CDR3aa: CASSLGSGGNTEAFF
CDR3nt: TGTGCCAGCAGCTTGGGAAGCGGGGGGAACACTGAAGCTTTCTTT

j_gene: TRBJ2-3
v_gene: TRBV28
abundance: -
d_gene: -
CDR3aa: CASSQVVGVGDTQYF
CDR3nt: TGTGCCAGCAGTCAAGTGGTCGGGGTTGGAGATACGCAGTATTTT

j_gene: TRBJ1-6
v_gene: TRBV7-2
abundance: -
d_gene: TRBD1
CDR3aa: CASSLLGRGHVSPLHF
CDR3nt: TGTGCCAGCAGCTTACTTGGCAGGGGGCATGTTTCACCCCTCCACTTT

j_gene: TRBJ1-2
v_gene: TRBV27
abundance: -
d_gene: -
CDR3aa: CASGNQGRGYTF
CDR3nt: TGTGCCAGCGGAAACCAGGGGCGGGGATACACCTTC

j_gene: TRBJ1-1
v_gene: TRBV29-1
abundance: -
d_gene: TRBD1
CDR3aa: CSVGDRARGGTEAFF
CDR3nt: TGCAGCGTGGGGGACAGGGCGCGCGGTGGCACTGAAGCTTTCTTT

j_gene: TRBJ2-7
v_gene: TRBV20-1
abundance: -
d_gene: -
CDR3aa: CSASPPVAPYEQYF
CDR3nt: TGCAGTGCTAGTCCCCCTGTGGCCCCCTACGAGCAGTACTTC

j_gene: TRBJ2-3
v_gene: TRBV20-1
abundance: -
d_gene: TRBD2
CDR3aa: CSARAVLAGGRGDTQYF
CDR3nt: TGCAGTGCTAGAGCCGTCCTAGCGGGAGGGCGGGGAGATACGCAGTATTTT

j_gene: TRBJ2-1
v_gene: TRBV20-1
abundance: -
d_gene: -
CDR3aa: CSALLARERVNEQFF
CDR3nt: TGCAGTGCCTTACTCGCTAGGGAGCGGGTTAATGAGCAGTTCTTC

j_gene: TRBJ2-5
v_gene: TRBV7-2
abundance: -
d_gene: -
CDR3aa: CASSLIIPRQETQYF
CDR3nt: TGTGCCAGCAGCTTAATAATTCCACGACAAGAGACCCAGTACTTC

j_gene: TRBJ2-7
v_gene: TRBV11-2
abundance: -
d_gene: -
CDR3aa: CASSRLDSTFYEQYF
CDR3nt: TGTGCCAGCAGCCGATTGGACTCGACTTTCTACGAGCAGTACTTC

j_gene: TRBJ2-3
v_gene: TRBV20-1
abundance: -
d_gene: -
CDR3aa: CSASYTGRASDTQYF
CDR3nt: TGCAGTGCTAGTTACACGGGCAGGGCCTCGGATACGCAGTATTTT

j_gene: TRBJ2-4
v_gene: TRBV12-3/TRBV12-4
abundance: -
d_gene: -
CDR3aa: CASTKRDKNIQYF
CDR3nt: TGTGCCAGCACCAAACGCGACAAAAACATTCAGTACTTC

j_gene: TRBJ2-3
v_gene: TRBV24-1
abundance: few
d_gene: -
CDR3aa: CATGAADTQYF
CDR3nt: TGTGCCACCGGCGCGGCAGATACGCAGTATTTT

j_gene: TRBJ2-1
v_gene: TRBV20-1
abundance: -
d_gene: TRBD2
CDR3aa: CSARGPWGSGRENEQFF
CDR3nt: TGCAGTGCTAGAGGCCCGTGGGGAAGCGGGAGGGAGAATGAGCAGTTCTTC

j_gene: TRBJ2-1
v_gene: TRBV10-3
abundance: -
d_gene: -
CDR3aa: CAISESSPQGGSYEQFF
CDR3nt: TGTGCCATCAGTGAGTCGTCCCCACAGGGAGGTTCCTACGAGCAGTTCTTC

j_gene: TRBJ2-4
v_gene: TRBV20-1
abundance: few
d_gene: -
CDR3aa: CSARGRGRLNIQYF
CDR3nt: TGCAGTGCTAGAGGCCGGGGCCGCCTGAACATTCAGTACTTC

j_gene: TRBJ1-4
v_gene: TRBV30
abundance: -
d_gene: TRBD1
CDR3aa: CAWTGGSEKLFF
CDR3nt: TGTGCCTGGACAGGGGGCTCTGAAAAACTGTTTTTT

j_gene: TRBJ2-7
v_gene: TRBV29-1
abundance: -
d_gene: TRBD1
CDR3aa: CSVETQGDSYEQYF
CDR3nt: TGCAGCGTTGAGACACAGGGGGACTCTTACGAGCAGTACTTC

j_gene: TRBJ1-2
v_gene: TRBV10-3
abundance: -
d_gene: -
CDR3aa: CAISESAGWNGYTF
CDR3nt: TGTGCCATCAGTGAATCGGCAGGGTGGAATGGCTACACCTTC

j_gene: TRBJ2-3
v_gene: TRBV4-3
abundance: -
d_gene: -
CDR3aa: CASSLGAEGTDTQYF
CDR3nt: TGCGCCAGCAGCTTGGGGGCGGAGGGCACAGATACGCAGTATTTT

j_gene: TRBJ2-3
v_gene: TRBV29-1
abundance: -
d_gene: TRBD1
CDR3aa: CSGGQAFTDTQYF
CDR3nt: TGCAGCGGGGGACAGGCGTTCACAGATACGCAGTATTTT

j_gene: TRBJ2-7
v_gene: TRBV20-1
abundance: few
d_gene: -
CDR3aa: CSARALYEQYF
CDR3nt: TGCAGTGCTAGGGCCCTCTACGAGCAGTACTTC

j_gene: TRBJ2-7
v_gene: TRBV10-3
abundance: many
d_gene: -
CDR3aa: CAISEDTAYEQYF
CDR3nt: TGTGCCATCAGTGAAGACACAGCCTACGAGCAGTACTTC

j_gene: TRBJ1-2
v_gene: TRBV3-1
abundance: -
d_gene: TRBD1
CDR3aa: CATTGHSDYGYTF
CDR3nt: TGTGCAACGACAGGGCATTCGGACTATGGCTACACCTTC

j_gene: TRBJ1-2
v_gene: TRBV29-1
abundance: -
d_gene: -
CDR3aa: CSVEDGGERGYTF
CDR3nt: TGCAGCGTTGAAGATGGAGGGGAGCGTGGCTACACCTTC

j_gene: TRBJ2-7
v_gene: TRBV9
abundance: -
d_gene: -
CDR3aa: CASSVGTDVYEQYF
CDR3nt: TGTGCCAGCAGCGTTGGGACGGACGTCTACGAGCAGTACTTC

j_gene: TRBJ2-1
v_gene: TRBV7-2
abundance: -
d_gene: -
CDR3aa: CACSPAAGNNEQFF
CDR3nt: TGTGCCTGCAGCCCCGCAGCGGGCAACAATGAGCAGTTCTTC

j_gene: TRBJ1-5
v_gene: TRBV28
abundance: -
d_gene: -
CDR3aa: CASNIEGPFQPQHF
CDR3nt: TGTGCCAGCAATATAGAGGGGCCCTTTCAGCCCCAGCATTTT

j_gene: TRBJ2-7
v_gene: TRBV5-1
abundance: -
d_gene: -
CDR3aa: CASSLGRQSPEQYF
CDR3nt: TGCGCCAGCAGCTTGGGGCGACAGTCCCCCGAGCAGTACTTC

j_gene: TRBJ2-2
v_gene: TRBV7-8
abundance: -
d_gene: -
CDR3aa: CASSPRRLGTGELFF
CDR3nt: TGTGCCAGCAGCCCGAGGCGTTTAGGCACCGGGGAGCTGTTTTTT

j_gene: TRBJ2-7
v_gene: TRBV7-8
abundance: -
d_gene: TRBD2
CDR3aa: CASSSRLAGPNEQYF
CDR3nt: TGTGCCAGCAGTTCCCGACTAGCGGGTCCCAATGAGCAGTACTTC

j_gene: TRBJ1-6
v_gene: TRBV20-1
abundance: once
d_gene: -
CDR3aa: CSIKGGAVISPLHF
CDR3nt: TGCAGTATAAAAGGGGGGGCGGTTATTTCACCCCTCCACTTT

j_gene: TRBJ2-7
v_gene: TRBV20-1
abundance: -
d_gene: -
CDR3aa: CSVSQNRAYEQYF
CDR3nt: TGCAGTGTGTCACAGAACCGGGCCTACGAGCAGTACTTC

j_gene: TRBJ2-3
v_gene: TRBV6-2/TRBV6-3
abundance: -
d_gene: -
CDR3aa: CASSYSTGYTQYF
CDR3nt: TGTGCCAGCAGTTACTCGACGGGTTATACGCAGTATTTT

j_gene: TRBJ1-2
v_gene: TRBV7-2
abundance: -
d_gene: -
CDR3aa: CASSLAPGAGYTF
CDR3nt: TGTGCCAGCAGCTTAGCGCCCGGGGCTGGCTACACCTTC

j_gene: TRBJ2-1
v_gene: TRBV6-1
abundance: few
d_gene: -
CDR3aa: CASSVRQYNEQFF
CDR3nt: TGTGCCAGCAGTGTTAGACAGTACAATGAGCAGTTCTTC

j_gene: TRBJ2-1
v_gene: TRBV11-3
abundance: -
d_gene: -
CDR3aa: CASSKTAVYEQFF
CDR3nt: TGTGCCAGCAGCAAGACTGCGGTATATGAGCAGTTCTTC